The clone carrying this T cell receptor (beta chain) was detected many times. The antigen is undetermined. Breast cancer patients provided tissue from their axillary draining lymph nodes. This sample stems from a study of breast tumors, draining lymph nodes, adjacent tissues. Study-level results: Compared with basal-like, luminal-like tumors shared significantly more repertoire with nontumor tissue. Most tumor T cells seemingly derive from lymph node, then expand in tumor. Tumor TCR diversity was below lymph nodes but above nontumor tissue. The lymph node origin of tumor T cells was framed as consistent with a hypothesis, not demonstrated.

TCRdb re-analysed the multiplex PCR reads in MiXCR, keeping a single row per CDR3 protein. The data show around 230,000 distinct CDR3 sequences, around 35% seen once. From germline, CDR1 is DFQATT and CDR2 SNEGSKA (reference sequence). CDR3 size: 13 residues. Trimming shortened V by 2 bases and J by 0 bases, and 7 bases separated the two germline ends. The clonotype was recovered from a female donor with breast cancer. Some clones in this sample may be carry-over from other donors' samples. The chain employs TRBV20-1 and TRBJ2-5; D is unclear. The sample was axillary lymph node tissue. The CDR3 reads CSARLTNQETQYF. The CDR3 bases are TGCAGTGCTAGACTAACCAACCAAGAGACCCAGTACTTC.